This T cell receptor (beta chain) is from a study of cytomegalovirus exposure and HLA in healthy donors. General study findings and limits: Later analysis identified a missense DCLRE1C variant that was linked to TCR beta V- and J-gene trimming.

Germline CDR1 and CDR2: SGDLS and YYNGEE. This CDR3 region has 16 residues. Trimming removed 4 bases at V and 0 bases at J, with 14 bases between. The primer mix had 60 Vbeta and 13 Jbeta primers. The protocol was immunoSEQ multiplex PCR, while the TCRdb copy is restricted to in-frame clones and leaves out a portion. The table shows fewer than 250,000 clones, with about 70% occurring only once. In the case of this clone: Its antigen is not identified.

The study sampled nominally healthy donors, though unrecorded immune exposures were likely. This clonotype originated in a woman aged 25 to 45 in good health and CMV-seronegative. The sequencing input was PBMCs. This chain links TRBV9 with TRBJ1-3, with D possibly matching TRBD1 (5 bases). The CDR3 here is CASSPGLPHSGNTIYF. The CDR3 DNA sequence: TGTGCCAGCAGCCCGGGACTTCCCCACTCTGGAAACACCATATATTTT.